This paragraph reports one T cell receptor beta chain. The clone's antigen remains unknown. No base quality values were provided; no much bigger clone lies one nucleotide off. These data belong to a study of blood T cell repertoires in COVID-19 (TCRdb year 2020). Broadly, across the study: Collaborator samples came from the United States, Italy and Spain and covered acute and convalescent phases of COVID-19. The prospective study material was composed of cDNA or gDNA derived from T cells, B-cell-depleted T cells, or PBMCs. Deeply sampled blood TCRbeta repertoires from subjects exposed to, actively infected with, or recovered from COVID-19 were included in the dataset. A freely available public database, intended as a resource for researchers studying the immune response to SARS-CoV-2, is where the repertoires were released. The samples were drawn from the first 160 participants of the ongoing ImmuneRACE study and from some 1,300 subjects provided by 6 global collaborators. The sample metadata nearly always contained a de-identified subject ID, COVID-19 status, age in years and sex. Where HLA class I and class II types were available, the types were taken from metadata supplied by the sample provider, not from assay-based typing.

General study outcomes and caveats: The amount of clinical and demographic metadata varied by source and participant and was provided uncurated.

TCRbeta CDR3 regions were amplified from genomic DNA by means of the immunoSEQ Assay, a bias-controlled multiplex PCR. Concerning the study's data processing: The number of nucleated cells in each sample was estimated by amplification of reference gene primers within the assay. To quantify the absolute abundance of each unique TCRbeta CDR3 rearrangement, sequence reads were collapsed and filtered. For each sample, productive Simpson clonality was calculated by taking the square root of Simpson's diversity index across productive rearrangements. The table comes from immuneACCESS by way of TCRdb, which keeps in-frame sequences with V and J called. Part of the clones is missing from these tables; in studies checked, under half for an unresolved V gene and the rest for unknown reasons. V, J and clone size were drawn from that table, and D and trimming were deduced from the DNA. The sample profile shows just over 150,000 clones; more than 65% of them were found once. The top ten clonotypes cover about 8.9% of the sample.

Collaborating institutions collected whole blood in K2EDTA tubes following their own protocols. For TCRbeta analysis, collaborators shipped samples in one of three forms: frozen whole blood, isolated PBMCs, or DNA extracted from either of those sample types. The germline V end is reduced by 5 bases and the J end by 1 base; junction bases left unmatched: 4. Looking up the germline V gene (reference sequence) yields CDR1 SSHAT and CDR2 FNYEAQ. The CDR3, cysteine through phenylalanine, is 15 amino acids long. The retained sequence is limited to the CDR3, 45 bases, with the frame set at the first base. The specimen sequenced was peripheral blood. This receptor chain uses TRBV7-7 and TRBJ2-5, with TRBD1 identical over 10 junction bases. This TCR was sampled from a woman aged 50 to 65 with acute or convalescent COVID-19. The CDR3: CASSPRTGGQETQYF. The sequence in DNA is TGTGCCAGCAGCCCGCGGACAGGGGGCCAAGAGACCCAGTACTTC.